These 7 T cell receptor beta chains share one sample of origin, sequenced in a study of CD8+ T cells in alopecia areata. Extracted from the samples, RNA was reverse transcribed into cDNA to serve as the sequencing template. Sequenced by immunoSEQ multiplex PCR; TCRdb stores in-frame clones only, minus some. The sample has 80,000 or so clones; about 71% are singletons. Indicated treatment: oral pan-JAK inhibitor, 5-10 mg twice daily. Sequencing was performed on CD8+ T cells sorted from blood, taken at week 24, from a patient treated with tofacitinib. These receptor sequences come from a human donor with alopecia areata.

The genes are TRBV7-8 and TRBJ2-7; 12 nucleotides agree with TRBD1. This CDR3 has 15 residues. The junction had 9 bases not matched to a gene; V was cut back by 5 bases and J by 7 bases. Germline V gene lookup returns CDR1 SGHVS and CDR2 FQNEAQ. The chain's CDR3 is CASSDPGQGAREQYF. CDR3 DNA: TGTGCCAGCAGCGATCCGGGACAGGGGGCGAGAGAGCAGTACTTC.

This chain joins TRBV4-2 and TRBJ2-3; 8 positions match TRBD2. Germline trimming cut 4 bases from V and 0 bases from J; bases unmatched to any gene: 3. This CDR3 is 15 amino acids long. The germline CDR1 and CDR2 sequences are LGHNA and YNFKEQ. The CDR3 loop reads CASSRLAPSTDTQYF. The CDR3 bases are TGTGCCAGCAGCCGACTAGCGCCTAGCACAGATACGCAGTATTTT.

The chain links TRBV27 to TRBJ2-1, with 10 bases fitting TRBD2. V shed 4 bases, J shed 1 base, and the junction held 7 bases outside the gene matches. The CDR3 runs 17 residues. Germline-derived CDR1 and CDR2 are MNHEY and SMNVEV (reference sequence). The CDR3 bases are TGTGCCAGCAGTTCCCGAGGACTAGCGGCATCCTACAATGAGCAGTTCTTC. Its protein is CASSSRGLAASYNEQFF.

In this sample, this clone turned up a few times. This chain links TRBV11-2 with TRBJ2-3; no clear D. Germline CDR1 is SGHAT and CDR2 is FQNNGV. Trimming took 5 bases from V and 0 from J, leaving 15 bases between them. The CDR3 has 16 residues. CDR3 sequence (DNA): TGTGCCAGCAGCCCCCGCGGAAAGAGTAGCACAGATACGCAGTATTTT. It specifies CASSPRGKSSTDTQYF. Variable domain in full (rest from reference TRBV11-2 and TRBJ2-3): EAGVAQSPRYKIIEKRQSVAFWCNPISGHATLYWYQQILGQGPKLLIQFQNNGVVDDSQLPKDRFSAERLKGVDSTLKIQPAKLEDSAVYLCASSPRGKSSTDTQYFGPGTRLTVL.

V usage is TRBV27 and J usage is TRBJ2-1; no clear D gene. Germline CDR1 reads MNHEY; CDR2 reads SMNVEV (reference sequence). The V and J ends lost 2 bases and 7 bases respectively, with 12 bases between them. The CDR3 loop spans 14 amino acids. CDR3 coding DNA: TGTGCCAGCAGTTTAGCAGGTTCGAGTAATGAGCAGTTCTTC. Translated: CASSLAGSSNEQFF.

The chain carries TRBV14 and TRBJ2-3, with TRBD2 matching over 8 bases. The CDR3 contains 16 residues. Trimming removed 0 bases from V and 2 bases from J; junction bases left unmatched: 4. Germline V gene data show CDR1 as SGHDN and CDR2 as FVKESK. CDR3 bases: TGTGCCAGCAGCCAAGACGCGGGGGGCTTCACAGATACGCAGTATTTT. Translated: CASSQDAGGFTDTQYF.

The chain links TRBV5-6 to TRBJ1-2; 8 bases are shared with TRBD1. The CDR3 is 14 residues long. Germline CDR1 and CDR2: SGHDT and YYEEEE. V was pared by 0 bases and J by 2 bases, with 0 bases of the junction left unmatched. CDR3 in amino acids: CASSLGTGNYGYTF. The CDR3 DNA sequence: TGTGCCAGCAGCTTGGGGACAGGGAACTATGGCTACACCTTC. Using reference TRBV5-6 and TRBJ1-2 for the parts outside the CDR3, the full variable domain is DAGVTQSPTHLIKTRGQQVTLRCSPKSGHDTVSWYQQALGQGPQFIFQYYEEEERQRGNFPDRFSGHQFPNYSSELNVNALLLGDSALYLCASSLGTGNYGYTFGSGTRLTVV.